This is a list of T cell receptor beta chains from one sample in a study of shared clonotypes between healthy human individuals. Clones were read by immunoSEQ multiplex PCR, and TCRdb kept only the in-frame ones, dropping some. This table has roughly 2,000,000 clones, about 94% appearing once. Sequenced material: naive CD8+ T cells from PBMCs. These receptors all stem from a man between 18 and 35 years old in good health. Some clones in this sample may be carry-over from other donors' samples. Both conserved end residues are part of each CDR3. The order of the fields is D gene, clone size, J gene, V gene, CDR3 protein, CDR3 DNA. The D gene is left open where the match is weak. Clone size is shown for a subset of rows, as once, few, many or a class of expanded clone.

- - TRBJ2-2 TRBV29-1 CSVETPLSGVRELFF TGCAGCGTTGAAACTCCTTTGTCGGGGGTCCGGGAGCTGTTTTTT
- - TRBJ2-7 TRBV5-1 CASSFGRVDEQYF TGCGCCAGCAGTTTTGGCCGAGTGGACGAGCAGTACTTC
TRBD1 once TRBJ2-2 TRBV6-5 CASSGGQGLTGELFF TGTGCCAGCAGTGGGGGACAGGGCCTAACCGGGGAGCTGTTTTTT
TRBD2 - TRBJ2-3 TRBV7-9 CASSSLVAGGADTQYF TGTGCCAGCAGCTCCCTAGTAGCGGGAGGGGCAGATACGCAGTATTTT
- - TRBJ1-2 TRBV6-5 CASSYRGGGYGYTF TGTGCCAGCAGTTACAGGGGGGGAGGCTATGGCTACACCTTC
TRBD2 - TRBJ2-1 TRBV9 CASSVVPSGRASTYEQFF TGTGCCAGCAGCGTAGTACCTAGCGGGAGGGCCAGTACCTATGAGCAGTTCTTC
- - TRBJ2-1 TRBV7-9 CASSLAGTHEQFF TGTGCCAGCAGCTTAGCGGGGACCCATGAGCAGTTCTTC
- - TRBJ1-4 TRBV28 CASSGNSGQLFF TGTGCCAGCAGTGGGAATAGTGGACAACTGTTTTTT
- - TRBJ2-7 TRBV28 CASSFLDLTYEQYF TGTGCCAGCAGTTTCCTGGACCTTACCTACGAGCAGTACTTC
- - TRBJ2-1 TRBV10-2 CASSGGPNEQFF TGCGCCAGCAGTGGGGGACCCAATGAGCAGTTCTTC
TRBD2 - TRBJ2-2 TRBV28 CASSPPAGGRGGELFF TGTGCCAGCAGTCCCCCAGCGGGAGGGCGGGGCGGGGAGCTGTTTTTT
- - TRBJ2-3 TRBV19 CASSTLIGAEISDTQYF TGTGCCAGTAGTACCCTCATCGGAGCGGAAATCTCAGATACGCAGTATTTT
- once TRBJ2-1 TRBV7-7 CASSLLTPVYNEQFF TGTGCCAGCAGCTTGCTGACTCCGGTCTACAATGAGCAGTTCTTC
- - TRBJ1-5 TRBV27 CASSLSPKNQPQHF TGTGCCAGCAGTTTATCGCCCAAAAATCAGCCCCAGCATTTT
TRBD1 - TRBJ2-7 TRBV5-6 CASSLTPGQRSYEQYF TGTGCCAGCAGCTTGACCCCGGGACAGCGATCCTACGAGCAGTACTTC
- - TRBJ2-2 TRBV28 CASSFATPLNTGELFF TGTGCCAGCAGTTTCGCGACCCCTTTGAACACCGGGGAGCTGTTTTTT
- - TRBJ1-1 TRBV6-6 CASSYPTAVNTEAFF TGTGCCAGCAGTTACCCGACGGCGGTGAACACTGAAGCTTTCTTT
- - TRBJ1-1 TRBV27 CASSFSTGFWYTEAFF TGTGCCAGCAGTTTCTCTACAGGGTTCTGGTACACTGAAGCTTTCTTT
- - TRBJ1-1 TRBV6-5 CASQTARVTEAFF TGTGCCAGCCAGACAGCCCGGGTCACTGAAGCTTTCTTT